The 32 T cell receptor beta chains given below trace back to one sample, sequenced in a study of blood T cell repertoires in COVID-19. This table comes from immunoSEQ multiplex PCR, and its TCRdb copy is limited to in-frame clones, with some not included. This table has approximately 480,000 clones, approximately 92% appearing once. Sample: peripheral blood. The receptors were sampled from a man younger than 35 with COVID-19, enrolled during active disease.

Written as DNA, the CDR3 is TGTGCCAGCAGCTTGGCAGGTGGGTCAGAGACCCAGTACTTC. Protein: CASSLAGGSETQYF. This chain connects TRBV5-6 to TRBJ2-5; no clear D. V lost 0 bases and J lost 4, with 10 bases in between. Germline V CDR1 and CDR2: SGHDT, YYEEEE. The CDR3 covers 14 residues.

The chain has TRBV3-1 (or the pseudogene TRBV3-2) and TRBJ2-7; D gene ambiguous. The CDR3 length is 14 residues. CDR1 is LGHDT and CDR2 is YNNKEL in the germline V gene (reference sequence). The germline V and J ends were trimmed by 5 bases and 0 bases, with 11 bases remaining between them. The CDR3, as DNA: TGTGCCAGCAGCGCCGTAGTTAGCTCCTACGAGCAGTACTTC. Translating gives CASSAVVSSYEQYF.

The chain has TRBV27 and TRBJ1-1; 7 bases are shared with TRBD1. Germline values: CDR1 MNHEY, CDR2 SMNVEV (reference sequence). After removal of 5 bases from V and 6 bases from J, the junction contained 6 bases not matched to a gene. The CDR3 covers 13 residues. The DNA of the CDR3 is TGTGCCAGCAGTATCAGGGGGACCGCTGAAGCTTTCTTT. Protein: CASSIRGTAEAFF.

The sample holds one count of this clone. The V call is TRBV9, the J call TRBJ1-3; D remains unclear. Germline CDR1 and CDR2: SGDLS and YYNGEE. The CDR3 spans 15 residues. Between the trimmed V and J ends, which lost 0 bases and 2 bases, there was a span of 9 bases. CDR3 amino acids: CASSVDPQTGNTIYF. In DNA form, the CDR3 reads TGTGCCAGCAGCGTAGATCCGCAGACTGGAAACACCATATATTTT.

The chain recombines TRBV27 with TRBJ2-7; the D gene is possibly TRBD2 (6 bases). CDR3 size: 14 residues. The germline gives CDR1 MNHEY, CDR2 SMNVEV (reference sequence). V was pared by 6 bases and J by 4 bases, with 16 bases between. In nucleotides, the CDR3 is TGTGCCAGCAGAAGTACCGGGACTCGGTACGAGCAGTACTTC. As protein: CASRSTGTRYEQYF.

As to this clone: Other nucleotide sequences in the sample specify the same CDR3. The gene calls are TRBV7-9 and TRBJ2-2; TRBD1 matches at 7 bases. With V trimmed by 1 base and J by 3 bases, 5 bases remained unmatched. CDR1 is SEHNR, CDR2 FQNEAQ, per germline (reference sequence). CDR3 length: 16 residues. CDR3 sequence: CASSLGTGFYTGELFF. The CDR3 DNA reads as TGTGCCAGCAGCTTAGGGACAGGTTTTTACACCGGGGAGCTGTTTTTT.

V usage is TRBV2 and J usage is TRBJ1-2, with TRBD1 matching over 7 bases. The V gene end was trimmed by 4 bases and the J gene end by 7 bases; junction bases not matched to a gene: 12. Germline lookup yields CDR1 SNHLY and CDR2 FYNNEI. The CDR3 has 15 amino acids. The chain's CDR3 is CASSVMAGGSSGYTF. CDR3 in DNA: TGTGCCAGCAGTGTTATGGCAGGGGGAAGTAGTGGCTACACCTTC.

This clone was seen a single time. The chain employs TRBV11-3 and TRBJ2-7; 9 bases align to TRBD1. There are 15 residues in the CDR3. Germline-derived CDR1 and CDR2 are SGHNT and YENEEA. Unmatched junction bases numbered 12, after V lost 5 bases and J lost 7 bases. CDR3 loop: CASSQGTGSGEEQYF. The DNA of the CDR3 is TGTGCCAGCAGCCAAGGGACAGGGTCGGGGGAGGAGCAGTACTTC.

J is TRBJ2-7 and V is TRBV2; D perhaps matches TRBD1 (6 bases). CDR1 and CDR2 from the germline V gene are SNHLY and FYNNEI. The V end lost 6 bases, the J end lost 0 bases, and 12 bases lay between the germline ends. CDR3 length equals 14 residues. The CDR3 region has the DNA TGTGCCAGCAGCCCCGGGACATCCTCCTACGAGCAGTACTTC. Translation gives CASSPGTSSYEQYF.

The chain employs TRBV5-4 and TRBJ1-3; D is perhaps TRBD1 (5 bases). Trimming cost V 3 bases and J 2 bases, with 12 bases left between them. The CDR3 sequence is 15 residues long. Germline loops: CDR1 SGHNT, CDR2 YYREEE (reference sequence). The CDR3 DNA reads TGTGCCAGCAGCTACCTGGGGGAGGCTGGAAACACCATATATTTT. Protein: CASSYLGEAGNTIYF.

The rearrangement uses TRBV5-4 and TRBJ2-5; 8 nucleotides line up with TRBD1. The germline V gene has CDR1 SGHNT and CDR2 YYREEE (reference sequence). The CDR3 length is 11 residues. Trimming took 5 bases from V and 7 from J; bases not matched to a gene: 1. The CDR3 protein is CASRQGGTQYF. The CDR3 DNA follows: TGTGCCAGCAGACAGGGGGGGACCCAGTACTTC.

This chain links TRBV7-9 with TRBJ2-3, with 13 bases lining up with TRBD2. The CDR3 spans 17 residues. CDR1 and CDR2 from the germline V gene are SEHNR and FQNEAQ (reference sequence). Trimming removed 5 bases from V and 4 bases from J; junction bases left unmatched: 9. The CDR3 sequence: CASSPRTSGSMADTQYF. The DNA of the CDR3 is TGTGCCAGCAGCCCCCGGACTAGCGGGAGTATGGCAGATACGCAGTATTTT.

The V and J genes are TRBV2 and TRBJ2-1, with 11 positions matching TRBD2. Germline CDR1 and CDR2: SNHLY and FYNNEI. There are 16 residues in the CDR3. The trim removed 3 bases at V and 8 bases at J, leaving 9 bases unmatched. The CDR3 spells CASSDLAGGYLDEQFF. CDR3 coding DNA: TGTGCCAGCAGTGACCTAGCGGGAGGTTACCTCGATGAGCAGTTCTTC. Using reference TRBV2 and TRBJ2-1 for the parts outside the CDR3, the full variable domain is EPEVTQTPSHQVTQMGQEVILRCVPISNHLYFYWYRQILGQKVEFLVSFYNNEISEKSEIFDDQFSVERPDGSNFTLKIRSTKLEDSAMYFCASSDLAGGYLDEQFFGPGTRLTVL.

This sequence joins TRBV5-4 and TRBJ1-1; 8 bases line up with TRBD1. Per the germline V gene, CDR1 is SGHNT and CDR2 is YYREEE (reference sequence). The CDR3 extends over 15 amino acids. Trimming cost V 0 bases and J 4 bases; bases outside gene matches: 5. The CDR3 DNA reads TGTGCCAGCAGCTTGGGCGGACAGGGAGGCACTGAAGCTTTCTTT. Translated: CASSLGGQGGTEAFF.

The chain couples TRBV5-1 to TRBJ2-5; D possibly corresponds to TRBD1 (5 bases). The germline V and J ends were trimmed by 5 bases and 1 base, with 12 bases remaining between them. The germline gives CDR1 SGHRS, CDR2 YFSETQ. CDR3 length: 14 amino acids. DNA for the CDR3: TGCGCCAGCAGTGAGCCCAGGGCCCAAGAGACCCAGTACTTC. Its translation is CASSEPRAQETQYF.

V gene TRBV19 combines with J gene TRBJ2-2, with a tentative D call TRBD2 (6 bases). This CDR3 comprises 15 residues. The germline V and J ends were trimmed by 5 bases and 7 bases, with 17 bases remaining between them. Germline CDR1 is LNHDA and CDR2 is SQIVND (reference sequence). The CDR3 bases are TGTGCCAGTAGTTCCCCGGGGGAACGAGTCGGGGAGCTGTTTTTT. Protein product: CASSSPGERVGELFF.

The rearrangement links TRBV11-2 to TRBJ1-1; D is undetermined. This CDR3 is built from 15 residues. Trimming pared 3 bases from V and 0 bases from J, leaving 11 bases between. Germline values: CDR1 SGHAT, CDR2 FQNNGV. This CDR3 is CASSFEFGMNTEAFF. The DNA of the CDR3 is TGTGCCAGCAGCTTCGAATTTGGCATGAACACTGAAGCTTTCTTT.

The chain carries TRBV5-4 and TRBJ2-3, with 11 positions matching TRBD1. Germline values: CDR1 SGHNT, CDR2 YYREEE (reference sequence). This CDR3 contains 15 residues. V lost 4 bases, J lost 4 bases, and 5 bases stayed unmatched. This CDR3 is CASSEGQGVADTQYF. CDR3 coding DNA: TGTGCCAGCAGCGAGGGACAGGGGGTTGCAGATACGCAGTATTTT.

This rearrangement joins TRBV18 to TRBJ2-7; TRBD2 matches at 11 bases. Germline trimming cut 3 bases from V and 0 bases from J; bases unmatched to any gene: 7. CDR3 length: 17 amino acids. Germline CDR1 and CDR2: KGHSH and LQKENI. The CDR3 nucleotides read TGTGCCAGCTCACCCCGAGGGACTAGCGGACTCTCCTACGAGCAGTACTTC. It translates to CASSPRGTSGLSYEQYF.

This sequence joins TRBV5-4 and TRBJ2-3; TRBD2 matches at 7 bases. The CDR3 is made up of 17 amino acids. V dropped 5 bases and J dropped 0; count of bases not matched to a gene: 12. Germline V gene sequence: CDR1 SGHNT, CDR2 YYREEE (reference sequence). CDR3 sequence (DNA): TGTGCCAGCAGTCGGGGGGTTTGGCGCTATAGCACAGATACGCAGTATTTT. Protein product: CASSRGVWRYSTDTQYF.

The chain recombines TRBV5-1 with TRBJ2-1; 9 nucleotides match TRBD1. Per the germline V gene, CDR1 is SGHRS and CDR2 is YFSETQ. V was clipped by 3 bases and J by 6 bases; unmatched bases: 10. The CDR3 is 16 amino acids. The CDR3 is CASSSSFGTGFNEQFF. Written as DNA, the CDR3 is TGCGCCAGCAGCTCCTCCTTCGGGACAGGGTTCAATGAGCAGTTCTTC.

The chain employs TRBV4-1 and TRBJ2-1; no definite D call. With 0 bases removed from V and 0 bases from J, the gap between germline ends came to 9 bases. Germline V CDR1 and CDR2: MGHRA, YSYEKL. The CDR3 has 16 residues. Written as DNA, the CDR3 is TGCGCCAGCAGCCAAGAATGGCGGAGCTCCTACAATGAGCAGTTCTTC. It is translated as CASSQEWRSSYNEQFF.

The chain employs TRBV15 and TRBJ2-7; tentatively, D is TRBD1 (5 bases). Germline values: CDR1 LNHNV, CDR2 YYDKDF (reference sequence). V was shortened by 0 bases and J by 4 bases, with 16 bases between the two germline ends. The CDR3 totals 16 residues. The CDR3 loop is CATSRDSWGDKYEQYF. In DNA form, the CDR3 reads TGTGCCACCAGCAGAGATAGTTGGGGCGACAAATACGAGCAGTACTTC.

This chain connects TRBV2 to TRBJ1-1; no reliable D call. The CDR3 spans 11 residues. Germline V gene lookup returns CDR1 SNHLY and CDR2 FYNNEI. V lost 7 bases, J lost 7 bases, and 10 bases lay in between. DNA for the CDR3: TGTGCCAGCAAACACGTTCTTGAAGCTTTCTTT. It translates to CASKHVLEAFF.

V and J are TRBV30 and TRBJ2-7, with 8 bases identical to TRBD1. Germline-derived CDR1 and CDR2 are GTSNPN and SVGIG (reference sequence). V lost 7 bases to trimming and J lost 1 base; unmatched junction nucleotides: 3. The CDR3 loop spans 12 amino acids. CDR3 sequence: CAFRDRSYEQYF. The CDR3 nucleotides read TGTGCCTTCCGGGACAGGTCCTACGAGCAGTACTTC.

The rearrangement joins TRBV18 to TRBJ2-5; tentatively, D is TRBD1 (6 bases). The CDR3 contains 15 residues. V lost 2 bases, J lost 1 base, and 11 bases lay in between. Germline CDR1 is KGHSH and CDR2 is LQKENI. CDR3 sequence reads: CASSPRRTAQETQYF. CDR3 in DNA: TGTGCCAGCTCACCAAGAAGGACAGCCCAAGAGACCCAGTACTTC.

In its sample, this clone was seen a few times. This chain connects TRBV29-1 to TRBJ1-1, with a tentative D call TRBD1 (5 bases). The germline V gene encodes CDR1 SQVTM and CDR2 ANQGSEA. Between the trimmed V and J ends, which lost 7 bases and 2 bases, there was a span of 14 bases. The CDR3 consists of 13 residues. CDR3 protein: CSAVMTENTEAFF. CDR3 DNA: TGCAGCGCCGTGATGACAGAAAACACTGAAGCTTTCTTT.

The V and J genes are TRBV3-1 (or the pseudogene TRBV3-2) and TRBJ1-4; 8 positions agree with TRBD1. Germline CDR1 is LGHDT and CDR2 is YNNKEL (reference sequence). This CDR3 spans 16 amino acids. The V gene end was trimmed by 2 bases and the J gene end by 5 bases; junction bases not matched to a gene: 7. In DNA, the CDR3 is TGTGCCAGCAGCCAAATGTTCGGACAGGGAAATGAAAAACTGTTTTTT. Its protein is CASSQMFGQGNEKLFF.

The chain uses TRBV7-8 and TRBJ2-3, with D tentatively TRBD2 (6 bases). CDR1 SGHVS and CDR2 FQNEAQ come from the germline V gene. Trimming left V 4 bases short and J 3 bases short, with 17 bases between. This CDR3 spans 16 amino acids. In nucleotides, the CDR3 is TGTGCCAGCAGCTACTTAAAGGGGAGGAAGACAGATACGCAGTATTTT. Translation: CASSYLKGRKTDTQYF.

The chain is built from TRBV2 and TRBJ1-5; 7 bases align to TRBD1. CDR1 and CDR2 (germline): SNHLY, FYNNEI. V gave up 7 bases and J gave up 4 bases; unmatched junction bases: 10. This CDR3 is 15 amino acids long. DNA of the CDR3: TGTGCCAGCAATCCCCAGGGGGTACGGAATCAGCCCCAGCATTTT. It yields the protein CASNPQGVRNQPQHF.

This sequence joins TRBV27 and TRBJ2-7, with D perhaps matching TRBD2 (6 bases). Trimming removed 4 bases from V and 5 bases from J, with 18 bases in between. Germline assignment: CDR1 MNHEY and CDR2 SMNVEV (reference sequence). This CDR3 has 15 amino acids. CDR3 protein: CASSSPSGRRNEQYF. Written as DNA, the CDR3 is TGTGCCAGCAGTTCCCCATCCGGGAGACGGAACGAGCAGTACTTC.

This clone appeared once. The chain combines TRBV18 with TRBJ2-5; 8 positions agree with TRBD1. After removal of 0 bases from V and 7 bases from J, the junction contained 7 bases not matched to a gene. This CDR3 is built from 15 residues. The V gene's germline CDR1 is KGHSH and CDR2 LQKENI. The CDR3 is CASSPPSTGEGTQYF. The CDR3 DNA follows: TGTGCCAGCTCACCACCGTCGACAGGGGAAGGGACCCAGTACTTC.